This T cell receptor beta chain was retrieved from a study of T cells in Graves' hyperthyroidism and ophthalmopathy. Study-level findings and limits: Ophthalmopathy could be told apart from stable hyperthyroidism with a 13 V-J model. Also found in blood were most expanded thyroid clonotypes above 0.001.

Researchers barred patients who had uncontrolled infection, other autoimmune disease, pregnancy or lactation. Diagnoses were made from clinical symptoms, serum measures (thyroxine and TRAb), thyroid ultrasound and orbital computed tomography. The V and J ends lost 2 bases and 5 bases respectively, with 12 bases between them. CDR3 length: 14 amino acids. Per the germline V gene, CDR1 is LNHNV and CDR2 is YYDKDF (reference sequence). As for this clonotype: Its matching antigen is unknown.

There were TCR beta CDR3 regions amplified from RNA transcripts. Initially, a first-round RT-PCR of the TCR CDR3 employed the HTBI primer set. TCRdb ran MiXCR on the multiplex PCR reads and lists one entry per CDR3 protein. Of a few hundred thousand distinct CDR3 sequences in the sample, around 42% were seen once. The chain has TRBV15 and TRBJ2-5; tentatively, D is TRBD1 (5 bases). Sample: peripheral blood or thyroid tissue (not recorded which). The source is an adult woman with Graves' disease, either hyperthyroidism or ophthalmopathy (not recorded which). The chain's CDR3 is CATSRQGGGETQYF. The CDR3 nucleotides read TGTGCCACCAGCAGACAGGGTGGTGGGGAGACCCAGTACTTC.